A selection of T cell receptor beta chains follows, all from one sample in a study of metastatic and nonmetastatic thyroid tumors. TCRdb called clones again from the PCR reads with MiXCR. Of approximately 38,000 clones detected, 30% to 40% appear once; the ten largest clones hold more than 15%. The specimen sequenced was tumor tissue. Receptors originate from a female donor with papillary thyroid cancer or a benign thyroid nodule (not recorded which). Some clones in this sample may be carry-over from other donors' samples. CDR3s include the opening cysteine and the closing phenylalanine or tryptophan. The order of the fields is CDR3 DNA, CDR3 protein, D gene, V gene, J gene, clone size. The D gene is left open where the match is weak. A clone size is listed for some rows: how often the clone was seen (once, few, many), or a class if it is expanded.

CDR3 DNA: TGTGCCAGTACAAGGTCCCAGGGGAACAATGAGCAGTTCTTC
CDR3 protein: CASTRSQGNNEQFF
D gene: .
V gene: TRBV6-1
J gene: TRBJ2-1
clone size: few

CDR3 DNA: TGTGCCAGCCAGTATTCCTACGAGCAGTACTTC
CDR3 protein: CASQYSYEQYF
D gene: .
V gene: TRBV28
J gene: TRBJ2-7
clone size: few

CDR3 DNA: TGCAGTGTACCTTCCGGGACTAGCGTGAACACCGGGGAGCTGTTTTTT
CDR3 protein: CSVPSGTSVNTGELFF
D gene: TRBD2
V gene: TRBV20-1
J gene: TRBJ2-2
clone size: .

CDR3 DNA: TGCAGTGCTAGAGGGACTACACTTTACAATGAGCAGTTCTTC
CDR3 protein: CSARGTTLYNEQFF
D gene: .
V gene: TRBV20-1
J gene: TRBJ2-1
clone size: .

CDR3 DNA: TGTGCCAGCAGTCCTCCAGGGGTTCGGCACGAGCAGTACTTC
CDR3 protein: CASSPPGVRHEQYF
D gene: .
V gene: TRBV12-3/TRBV12-4
J gene: TRBJ2-7
clone size: few

CDR3 DNA: TGTGCCAGCAGTCCTTGGGGAGCGGCCTACAATGAGCAGTTCTTC
CDR3 protein: CASSPWGAAYNEQFF
D gene: .
V gene: TRBV12-3/TRBV12-4
J gene: TRBJ2-1
clone size: few

CDR3 DNA: TGCGCCAGCAGTGATCAGGGAGACACCGGGGAGCTGTTTTTT
CDR3 protein: CASSDQGDTGELFF
D gene: .
V gene: TRBV10-2
J gene: TRBJ2-2
clone size: few

CDR3 DNA: TGTGCCAGCAGTCTGACCCAGGGGAAAGCCTACGAGCAGTACTTC
CDR3 protein: CASSLTQGKAYEQYF
D gene: .
V gene: TRBV2
J gene: TRBJ2-7
clone size: few

CDR3 DNA: TGTGCCAGCAGTGACAGGGGTGGGGCCAACGTCCTGACTTTC
CDR3 protein: CASSDRGGANVLTF
D gene: .
V gene: TRBV6-4
J gene: TRBJ2-6
clone size: few

CDR3 DNA: TGCAGTGCTAGTCATCTAAGACAGCGTAACTATGGCTACACCTTC
CDR3 protein: CSASHLRQRNYGYTF
D gene: .
V gene: TRBV20-1
J gene: TRBJ1-2
clone size: .

CDR3 DNA: TGTGCCACCACGACAGGGTTCGAGCAGTACTTC
CDR3 protein: CATTTGFEQYF
D gene: TRBD1
V gene: TRBV25-1
J gene: TRBJ2-7
clone size: many

CDR3 DNA: TGCGCCAGCAGCTTGGGGGGGGCTGAGAATGAGCAGTTCTTC
CDR3 protein: CASSLGGAENEQFF
D gene: .
V gene: TRBV5-1
J gene: TRBJ2-1
clone size: many

CDR3 DNA: TGTGCCAGCAGTTACGATGGCTCCAAGAATGAGCAGTTCTTC
CDR3 protein: CASSYDGSKNEQFF
D gene: .
V gene: TRBV6-2/TRBV6-3
J gene: TRBJ2-1
clone size: few

CDR3 DNA: TGTGCCAGCTCACCCCCTACAGGGGGGAAGGGAGAAGCTTTCTTT
CDR3 protein: CASSPPTGGKGEAFF
D gene: TRBD1
V gene: TRBV18
J gene: TRBJ1-1
clone size: .

CDR3 DNA: TGTGCCAGCAGTTTGGGACAGGGCCAAGGGGCCCTCCACTTT
CDR3 protein: CASSLGQGQGALHF
D gene: TRBD1
V gene: TRBV28
J gene: TRBJ1-6
clone size: .

CDR3 DNA: TGTGCCAGCAGCTTAGACCGACTCTCTGGAAACACCATATATTTT
CDR3 protein: CASSLDRLSGNTIYF
D gene: .
V gene: TRBV11-2
J gene: TRBJ1-3
clone size: once

CDR3 DNA: TGTGCCAGCAGTTCCCAGACAGGGGGGAAGACTGAAGCTTTCTTT
CDR3 protein: CASSSQTGGKTEAFF
D gene: TRBD1
V gene: TRBV6-5
J gene: TRBJ1-1
clone size: few

CDR3 DNA: TGTGCCAGCAGCTCGGACAGGGGTGTCTACGAGCAGTACTTC
CDR3 protein: CASSSDRGVYEQYF
D gene: TRBD1
V gene: TRBV7-2
J gene: TRBJ2-7
clone size: .

CDR3 DNA: TGTGCCAGCAGCTTTGGAGGGGGTGACACCGGGGAGCTGTTTTTT
CDR3 protein: CASSFGGGDTGELFF
D gene: .
V gene: TRBV7-9
J gene: TRBJ2-2
clone size: .

CDR3 DNA: TGCAGTGCTAGGATCAGTCCGGGCCAGCCCCAGCATTTT
CDR3 protein: CSARISPGQPQHF
D gene: .
V gene: TRBV20-1
J gene: TRBJ1-5
clone size: .

CDR3 DNA: TGTGCCAGCAGCCATGCGGGACTAGCGGGAGAATACTTCTTC
CDR3 protein: CASSHAGLAGEYFF
D gene: TRBD2
V gene: TRBV4-2
J gene: TRBJ2-1
clone size: many

CDR3 DNA: TGTGCCAGCAGTTTGATTTCGGGACTAGCGGGGGAGAAAGAGACCCAGTACTTC
CDR3 protein: CASSLISGLAGEKETQYF
D gene: TRBD2
V gene: TRBV28
J gene: TRBJ2-5
clone size: few

CDR3 DNA: TGTGCCAGCAGTTACCTTGGGAGAAGCTCCTACAATGAGCAGTTCTTC
CDR3 protein: CASSYLGRSSYNEQFF
D gene: .
V gene: TRBV6-2/TRBV6-3
J gene: TRBJ2-1
clone size: .

CDR3 DNA: TGTGCCAGCAGTGAAATGGTGCTCTCTGGAAACACCATATATTTT
CDR3 protein: CASSEMVLSGNTIYF
D gene: .
V gene: TRBV6-1
J gene: TRBJ1-3
clone size: few

CDR3 DNA: TGTGCCAGTAGAACTGGGACGCCGGGTAATTCACCCCTCCACTTT
CDR3 protein: CASRTGTPGNSPLHF
D gene: .
V gene: TRBV19
J gene: TRBJ1-6
clone size: few

CDR3 DNA: TGTGCCAGCAGCCCCCCTCAAGGGCTGAACACTGAAGCTTTCTTT
CDR3 protein: CASSPPQGLNTEAFF
D gene: .
V gene: TRBV7-9
J gene: TRBJ1-1
clone size: once

CDR3 DNA: TGTGCCAGCAGCCCTACCACAGGCGTCGAGCAGTACTTC
CDR3 protein: CASSPTTGVEQYF
D gene: .
V gene: TRBV7-2
J gene: TRBJ2-7
clone size: .

CDR3 DNA: TGTGCCAGCAGCCCCGACTTTCTGAGCTCCTACGAGCAGTACTTC
CDR3 protein: CASSPDFLSSYEQYF
D gene: .
V gene: TRBV27
J gene: TRBJ2-7
clone size: many

CDR3 DNA: TGTGCCAGCAGTTTAAAGGCGGGACAGGGTAGCACCGGGGAGCTGTTTTTT
CDR3 protein: CASSLKAGQGSTGELFF
D gene: TRBD1
V gene: TRBV27
J gene: TRBJ2-2
clone size: few

CDR3 DNA: TGTGCCAGCAGTCCCTGGACAGGGAACTATGGCTACACCTTC
CDR3 protein: CASSPWTGNYGYTF
D gene: TRBD1
V gene: TRBV6-2/TRBV6-3
J gene: TRBJ1-2
clone size: few

CDR3 DNA: TGTGCCAGCAGTTCGTATGTGCTAAGGACTGGAAACACCATATATTTT
CDR3 protein: CASSSYVLRTGNTIYF
D gene: .
V gene: TRBV28
J gene: TRBJ1-3
clone size: few

CDR3 DNA: TGTGCCAGCTCACCGACAGGGGTGGCAGATTTCACCGGGGAGCTGTTTTTT
CDR3 protein: CASSPTGVADFTGELFF
D gene: TRBD1
V gene: TRBV18
J gene: TRBJ2-2
clone size: few

CDR3 DNA: TGCGCCAGCAGCATGACAGCTAACTACGAGCAGTACTTC
CDR3 protein: CASSMTANYEQYF
D gene: .
V gene: TRBV5-1
J gene: TRBJ2-7
clone size: .

CDR3 DNA: TGTGCCAGCAGCATAGGGGGCCCGTCGGATGCGCAGTATTTT
CDR3 protein: CASSIGGPSDAQYF
D gene: TRBD1
V gene: TRBV7-3
J gene: TRBJ2-3
clone size: .

CDR3 DNA: TGTGCCAGCAGCTTAGGGGGACTAGCGGGAGTATGGGAGACCCAGTACTTC
CDR3 protein: CASSLGGLAGVWETQYF
D gene: TRBD2
V gene: TRBV7-2
J gene: TRBJ2-5
clone size: .